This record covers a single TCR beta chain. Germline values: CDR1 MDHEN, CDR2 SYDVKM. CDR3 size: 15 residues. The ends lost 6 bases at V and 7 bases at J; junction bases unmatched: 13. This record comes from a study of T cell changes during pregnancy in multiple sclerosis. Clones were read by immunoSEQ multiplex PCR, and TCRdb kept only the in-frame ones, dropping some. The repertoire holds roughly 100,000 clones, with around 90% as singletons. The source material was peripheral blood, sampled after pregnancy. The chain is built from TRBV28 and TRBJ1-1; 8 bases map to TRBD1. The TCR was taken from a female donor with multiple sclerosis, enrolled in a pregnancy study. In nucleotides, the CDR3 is TGTGCCAGCAGAGAGACAGGGGAAACTCTTGGTGAAGCTTTCTTT. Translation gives CASRETGETLGEAFF.